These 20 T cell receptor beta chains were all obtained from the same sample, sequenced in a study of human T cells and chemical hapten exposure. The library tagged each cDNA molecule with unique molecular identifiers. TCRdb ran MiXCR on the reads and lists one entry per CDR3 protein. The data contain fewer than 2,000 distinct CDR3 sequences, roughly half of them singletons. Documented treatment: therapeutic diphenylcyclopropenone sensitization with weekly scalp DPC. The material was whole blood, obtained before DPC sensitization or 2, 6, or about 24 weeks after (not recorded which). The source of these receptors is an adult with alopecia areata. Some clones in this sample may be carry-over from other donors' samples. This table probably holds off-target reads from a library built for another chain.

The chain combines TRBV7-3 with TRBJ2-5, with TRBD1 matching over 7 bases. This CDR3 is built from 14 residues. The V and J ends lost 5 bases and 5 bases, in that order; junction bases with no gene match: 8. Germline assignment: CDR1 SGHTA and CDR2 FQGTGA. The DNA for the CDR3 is TGTGCCAGCAGCCCCTCGACAGGGTCGGAGACCCAGTACTTC. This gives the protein CASSPSTGSETQYF.

CDR3 coding DNA: TGTGCCAGCAGTTTATCCGCTGCCTACGAGCAGTACTTC. Amino acids: CASSLSAAYEQYF. The chain is built from TRBV28 and TRBJ2-7, with D unclear. V lost 1 base, J lost 2 bases, and 6 bases lay in between. CDR1 MDHEN and CDR2 SYDVKM come from the germline V gene. This CDR3 has 13 residues.

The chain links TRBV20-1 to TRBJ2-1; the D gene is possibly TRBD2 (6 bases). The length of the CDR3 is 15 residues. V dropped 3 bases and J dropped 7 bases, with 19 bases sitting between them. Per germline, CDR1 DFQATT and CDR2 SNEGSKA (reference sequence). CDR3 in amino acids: CSARTEPFAGNEQFF. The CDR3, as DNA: TGCAGTGCTAGGACTGAGCCTTTCGCGGGGAATGAGCAGTTCTTC.

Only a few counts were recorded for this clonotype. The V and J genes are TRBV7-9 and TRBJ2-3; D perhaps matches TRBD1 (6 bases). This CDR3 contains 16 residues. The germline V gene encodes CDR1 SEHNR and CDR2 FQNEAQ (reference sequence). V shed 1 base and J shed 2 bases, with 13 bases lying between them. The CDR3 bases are TGTGCCAGCAGCTTAGTGGGACAAGGCCCCACAGATACGCAGTATTTT. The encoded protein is CASSLVGQGPTDTQYF.

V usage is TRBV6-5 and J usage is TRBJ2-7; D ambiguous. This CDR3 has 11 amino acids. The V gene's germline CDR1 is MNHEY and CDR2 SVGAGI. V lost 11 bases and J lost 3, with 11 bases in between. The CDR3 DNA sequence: TGTGCCGTCCTAGGTGTCTACGAGCAGTACTTC. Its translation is CAVLGVYEQYF.

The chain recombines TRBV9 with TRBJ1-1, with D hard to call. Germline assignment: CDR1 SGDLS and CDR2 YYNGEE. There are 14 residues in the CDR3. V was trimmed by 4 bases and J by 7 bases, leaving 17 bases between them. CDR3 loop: CASSPLAGVREAFF. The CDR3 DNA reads TGTGCCAGCAGCCCCCTCGCGGGAGTCCGTGAAGCTTTCTTT. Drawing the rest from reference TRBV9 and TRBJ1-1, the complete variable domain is DSGVTQTPKHLITATGQRVTLRCSPRSGDLSVYWYQQSLDQGLQFLIQYYNGEERAKGNILERFSAQQFPDLHSELNLSSLELGDSALYFCASSPLAGVREAFFGQGTRLTVV.

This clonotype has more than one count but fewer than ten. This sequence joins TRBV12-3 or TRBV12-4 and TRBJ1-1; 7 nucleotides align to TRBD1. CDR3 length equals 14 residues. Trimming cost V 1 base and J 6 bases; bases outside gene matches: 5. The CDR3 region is CASSLGQGSPEAFF. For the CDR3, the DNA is TGTGCCAGCAGTTTAGGACAGGGATCTCCTGAAGCTTTCTTT.

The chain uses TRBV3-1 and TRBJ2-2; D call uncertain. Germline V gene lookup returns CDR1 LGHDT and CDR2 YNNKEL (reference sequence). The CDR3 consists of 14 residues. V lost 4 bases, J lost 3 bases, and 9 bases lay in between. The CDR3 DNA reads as TGTGCCAGCAGCCGAGTGCTACACACCGGGGAGCTGTTTTTT. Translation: CASSRVLHTGELFF.

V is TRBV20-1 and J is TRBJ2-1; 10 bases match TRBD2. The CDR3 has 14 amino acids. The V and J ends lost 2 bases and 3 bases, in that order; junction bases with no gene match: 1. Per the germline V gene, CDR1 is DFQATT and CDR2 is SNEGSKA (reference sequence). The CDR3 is CSARTSGDYNEQFF. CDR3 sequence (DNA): TGCAGTGCTAGAACTAGCGGGGACTACAATGAGCAGTTCTTC.

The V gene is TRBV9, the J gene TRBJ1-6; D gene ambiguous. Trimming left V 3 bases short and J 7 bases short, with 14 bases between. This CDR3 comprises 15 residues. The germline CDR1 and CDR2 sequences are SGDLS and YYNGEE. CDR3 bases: TGTGCCAGCAGCGCCGAGGGTTTAGGGAATTCACCCCTCCACTTT. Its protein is CASSAEGLGNSPLHF.

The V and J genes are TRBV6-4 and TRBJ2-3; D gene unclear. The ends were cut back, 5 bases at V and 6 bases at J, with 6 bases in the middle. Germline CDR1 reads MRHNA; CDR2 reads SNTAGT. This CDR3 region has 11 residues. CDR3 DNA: TGTGCCAGCAGTAGCTCGGATACGCAGTATTTT. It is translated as CASSSSDTQYF.

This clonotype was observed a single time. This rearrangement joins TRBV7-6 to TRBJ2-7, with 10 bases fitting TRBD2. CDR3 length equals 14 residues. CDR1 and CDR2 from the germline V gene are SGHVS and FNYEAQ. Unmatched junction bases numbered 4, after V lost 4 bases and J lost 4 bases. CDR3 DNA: TGTGCCAGCAGCTCCGGGACTAGCGTTTACGAGCAGTACTTC. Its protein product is CASSSGTSVYEQYF.

Here the CDR3 reads CSAGGANTGELFF. Here the CDR3 DNA reads TGCAGCGCAGGGGGCGCAAACACCGGGGAGCTGTTTTTT. This chain joins TRBV29-1 and TRBJ2-2, with 8 bases lining up with TRBD1. Trimming cost V 7 bases and J 2 bases; bases outside gene matches: 3. Germline CDR1 is SQVTM and CDR2 is ANQGSEA. There are 13 residues in the CDR3.

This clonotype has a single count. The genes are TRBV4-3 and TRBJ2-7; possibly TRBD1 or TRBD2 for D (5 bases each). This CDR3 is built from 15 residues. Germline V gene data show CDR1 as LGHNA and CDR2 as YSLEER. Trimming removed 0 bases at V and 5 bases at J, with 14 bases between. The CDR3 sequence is CASSQDGAGVDEQYF. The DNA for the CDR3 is TGCGCCAGCAGCCAAGACGGGGCCGGGGTCGACGAGCAGTACTTC.

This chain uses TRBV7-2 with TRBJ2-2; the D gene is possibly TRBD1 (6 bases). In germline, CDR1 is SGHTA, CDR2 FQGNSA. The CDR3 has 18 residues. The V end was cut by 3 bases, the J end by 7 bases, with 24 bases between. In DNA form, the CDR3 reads TGTGCCAGCAGCTTCTTAGCGCGAGACAGGAGTGGTGACGGGGAGCTGTTTTTT. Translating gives CASSFLARDRSGDGELFF.

The CDR3 coding sequence is TGTGCCAGCAGTTACACCTTGACAGGGCTCAGCACAGATACGCAGTATTTT. It yields the protein CASSYTLTGLSTDTQYF. The genes are TRBV6-5 and TRBJ2-3; 7 bases match TRBD1. Germline V gene data show CDR1 as MNHEY and CDR2 as SVGAGI. V trimming: 2 bases; J trimming: 0 bases; junction bases outside the gene matches: 8. There are 17 residues in the CDR3.

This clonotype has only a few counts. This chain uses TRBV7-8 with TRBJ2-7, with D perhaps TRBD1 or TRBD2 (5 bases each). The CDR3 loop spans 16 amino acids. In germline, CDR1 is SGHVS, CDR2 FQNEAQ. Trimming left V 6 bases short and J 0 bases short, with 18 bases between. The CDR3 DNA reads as TGTGCCAGCAGTAAGGGGCCGGACTGGAGCTCCTACGAGCAGTACTTC. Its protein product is CASSKGPDWSSYEQYF.

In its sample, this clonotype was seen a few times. The CDR3 sequence: CASSVTGSPSYNEQFF. Written as DNA, the CDR3 is TGTGCCAGCAGCGTTACTGGCTCCCCCTCCTACAATGAGCAGTTCTTC. The chain has TRBV9 and TRBJ2-1; D remains ambiguous. Germline CDR1 SGDLS, CDR2 YYNGEE. Trimming left V 2 bases short and J 0 bases short, with 12 bases between. This CDR3 region has 16 residues.

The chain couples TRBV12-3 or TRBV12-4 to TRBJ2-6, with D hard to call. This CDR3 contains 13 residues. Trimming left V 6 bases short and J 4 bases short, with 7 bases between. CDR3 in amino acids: CASSRLGANVLTF. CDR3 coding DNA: TGTGCCAGCAGCCGGCTCGGGGCCAACGTCCTGACTTTC.

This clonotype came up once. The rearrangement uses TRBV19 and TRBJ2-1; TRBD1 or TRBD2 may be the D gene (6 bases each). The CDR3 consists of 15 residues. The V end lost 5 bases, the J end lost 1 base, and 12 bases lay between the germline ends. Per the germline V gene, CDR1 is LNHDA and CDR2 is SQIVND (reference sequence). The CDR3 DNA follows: TGTGCCAGTAGTGGTCCGGGGGCATCCTACAATGAGCAGTTCTTC. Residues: CASSGPGASYNEQFF.